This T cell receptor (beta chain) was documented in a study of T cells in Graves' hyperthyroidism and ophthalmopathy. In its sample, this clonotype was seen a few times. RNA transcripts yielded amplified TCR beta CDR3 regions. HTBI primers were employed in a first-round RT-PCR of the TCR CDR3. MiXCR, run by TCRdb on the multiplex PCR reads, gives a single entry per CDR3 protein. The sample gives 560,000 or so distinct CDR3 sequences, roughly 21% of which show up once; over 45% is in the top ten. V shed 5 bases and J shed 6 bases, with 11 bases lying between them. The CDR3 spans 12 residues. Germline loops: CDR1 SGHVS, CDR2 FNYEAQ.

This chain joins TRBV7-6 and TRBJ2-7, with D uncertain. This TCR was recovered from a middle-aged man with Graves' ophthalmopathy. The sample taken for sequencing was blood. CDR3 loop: CASSVRSGEQYF. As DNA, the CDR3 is TGTGCCAGCAGCGTCCGCAGTGGCGAGCAGTACTTC.